This TCR beta chain was observed in a study of metastatic and nonmetastatic thyroid tumors. Across the study: Malignant thyroid and benign thyroid patients provided blood and tumor or nodule tissue whose repertoires were compared. Study findings and constraints: It was reported that TCR beta diversity was significantly higher in malignant thyroid tumors than benign nodules, in blood and tumor.

Per the original methods: Built for papillary thyroid cancer, a distant-metastasis classifier drew on CDR3 differences across clinicopathological groups. TCRdb re-called clones via MiXCR from the PCR reads. TCRdb assigned the V and J calls; the authors' analysis was not used. In the table there are 40,000 or so clones, over 40% of which are singletons. All patients were treatment-naive before thyroid surgery. As for this clone: Its antigen remains unidentified.

V was pared by 2 bases and J by 4 bases, with 6 bases between. The CDR3 sequence is 13 residues long. Germline CDR1 reads MDHEN; CDR2 reads SYDVKM. The chain carries TRBV28 and TRBJ2-1; TRBD1 is a possible D gene (5 bases). The specimen sequenced was tumor tissue. The receptor was isolated from a male donor with papillary thyroid cancer or a benign thyroid nodule (not recorded which). Some clones in this sample may be carry-over from other donors' samples. CDR3 in amino acids: CASSLDRYNEQFF. The CDR3 DNA reads as TGTGCCAGCAGTTTAGACAGATACAATGAGCAGTTCTTC.